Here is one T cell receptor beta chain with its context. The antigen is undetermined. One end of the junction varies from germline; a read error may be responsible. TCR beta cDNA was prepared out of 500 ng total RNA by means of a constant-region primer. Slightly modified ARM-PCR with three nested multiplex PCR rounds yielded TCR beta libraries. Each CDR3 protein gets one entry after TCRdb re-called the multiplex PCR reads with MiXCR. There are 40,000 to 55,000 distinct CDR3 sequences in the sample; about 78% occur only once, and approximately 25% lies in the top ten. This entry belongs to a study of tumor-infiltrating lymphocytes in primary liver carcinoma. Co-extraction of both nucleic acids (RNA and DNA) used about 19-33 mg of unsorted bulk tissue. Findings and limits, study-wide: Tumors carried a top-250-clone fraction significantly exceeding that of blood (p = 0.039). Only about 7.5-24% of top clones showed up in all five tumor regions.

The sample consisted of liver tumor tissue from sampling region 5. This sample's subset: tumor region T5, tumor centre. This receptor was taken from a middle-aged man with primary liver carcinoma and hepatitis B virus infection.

CDR3 sequence (DNA): TGTTCCAGCAGCTTCCCGGGACTAGCATGCGAGCAGTACTTC. Protein sequence: CSSSFPGLACEQYF. The chain is built from TRBV5-6 and TRBJ2-7; 9 bases align to TRBD2. CDR3 length: 14 residues. The germline gives CDR1 SGHDT, CDR2 YYEEEE.